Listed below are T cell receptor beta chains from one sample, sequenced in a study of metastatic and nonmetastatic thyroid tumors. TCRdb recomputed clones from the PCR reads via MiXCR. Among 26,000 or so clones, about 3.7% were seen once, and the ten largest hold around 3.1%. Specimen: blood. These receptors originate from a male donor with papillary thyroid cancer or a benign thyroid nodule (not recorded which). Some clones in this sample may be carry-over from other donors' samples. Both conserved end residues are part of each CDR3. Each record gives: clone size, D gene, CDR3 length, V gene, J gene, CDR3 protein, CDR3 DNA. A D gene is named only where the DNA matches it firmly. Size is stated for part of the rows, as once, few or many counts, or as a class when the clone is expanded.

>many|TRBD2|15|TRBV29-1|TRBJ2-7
CSVVGTSGTRGKQYF
TGCAGCGTTGTGGGGACTAGCGGGACCCGGGGGAAGCAGTACTTC
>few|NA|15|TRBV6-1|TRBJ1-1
CASREDWNSITEAFF
TGTGCCAGCAGAGAAGACTGGAACTCGATCACTGAAGCTTTCTTT
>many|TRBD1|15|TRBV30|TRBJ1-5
CAWRSRTGVNQPQHF
TGTGCCTGGAGATCTAGGACAGGGGTCAATCAGCCCCAGCATTTT
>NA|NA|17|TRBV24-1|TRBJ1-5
CATSGQGSGVFVQPQHF
TGTGCCACCAGTGGCCAGGGGTCTGGCGTGTTCGTTCAGCCCCAGCATTTT
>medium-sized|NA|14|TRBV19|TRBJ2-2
CASSPDAYTGELFF
TGTGCCAGTAGCCCCGATGCCTACACCGGGGAGCTGTTTTTT
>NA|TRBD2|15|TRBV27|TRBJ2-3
CASSMIAGGKDTQYF
TGTGCCAGCAGTATGATAGCGGGAGGGAAAGATACGCAGTATTTT
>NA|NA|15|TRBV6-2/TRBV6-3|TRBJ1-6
CATRLAGAPNSPLHF
TGTGCCACCAGGCTCGCAGGCGCACCTAATTCACCCCTCCACTTT
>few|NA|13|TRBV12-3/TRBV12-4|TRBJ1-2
CASSFVQMDGYTF
TGTGCCAGCAGTTTCGTACAGATGGATGGCTACACCTTC
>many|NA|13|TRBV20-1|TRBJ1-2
CSARVDTNYGYTF
TGCAGTGCTAGAGTTGACACTAACTATGGCTACACCTTC
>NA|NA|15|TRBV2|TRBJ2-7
CASSGADRYSYEQYF
TGTGCCAGCAGTGGGGCCGACAGGTACTCCTACGAGCAGTACTTC
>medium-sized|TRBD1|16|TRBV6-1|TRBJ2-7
CASSKNTGTGFVEQYF
TGTGCCAGCAGTAAAAATACCGGGACAGGGTTTGTCGAGCAGTACTTC
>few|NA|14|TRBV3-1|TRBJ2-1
CASSLPGSQNEQFF
TGTGCCAGCAGCCTGCCGGGGTCTCAGAATGAGCAGTTCTTC
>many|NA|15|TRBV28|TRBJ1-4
CASSLNRVGNEKLFF
TGTGCCAGCAGTTTAAACCGGGTCGGGAATGAAAAACTGTTTTTT
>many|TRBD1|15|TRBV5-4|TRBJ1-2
CASSSGPGTGDGYTF
TGTGCCAGCAGCTCCGGTCCCGGGACAGGGGACGGCTACACCTTC
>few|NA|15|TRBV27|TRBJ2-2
CASSLIAGDTGELFF
TGTGCCAGCAGTCTAATAGCTGGAGACACCGGGGAGCTGTTTTTT
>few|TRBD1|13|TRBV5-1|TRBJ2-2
CASSQTGSGELFF
TGCGCCAGCAGCCAGACAGGGTCCGGGGAGCTGTTTTTT
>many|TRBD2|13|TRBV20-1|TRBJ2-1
CSASGRARNEQFF
TGCAGTGCTAGCGGGAGGGCCCGCAATGAGCAGTTCTTC
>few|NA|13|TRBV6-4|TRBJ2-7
CASSELRTDEQYF
TGTGCCAGCAGTGAACTCCGGACGGACGAGCAGTACTTC
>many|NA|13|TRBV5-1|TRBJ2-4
CASSLGTENIQYF
TGCGCCAGCAGCTTAGGTACGGAAAACATTCAGTACTTC
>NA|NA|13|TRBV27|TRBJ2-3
CASSFLGPDTQYF
TGTGCCAGCAGTTTCTTGGGACCAGATACGCAGTATTTT
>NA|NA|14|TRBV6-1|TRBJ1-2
CASLRRDGSPGYTF
TGTGCCAGCCTGCGGAGGGACGGAAGTCCGGGCTACACCTTC
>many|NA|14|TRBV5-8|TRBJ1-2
CASSLTGQPYGYTF
TGTGCCAGCAGCTTAACCGGACAGCCCTATGGCTACACCTTC
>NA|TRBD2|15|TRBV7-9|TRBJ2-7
CASSLGLGRSYEQYF
TGTGCCAGCAGCTTAGGTCTCGGGAGGAGCTACGAGCAGTACTTC
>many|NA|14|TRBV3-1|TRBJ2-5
CASSQARRGETQYF
TGTGCCAGCAGCCAAGCCAGGCGAGGAGAGACCCAGTACTTC
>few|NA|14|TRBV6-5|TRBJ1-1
CASITNLGHTEAFF
TGTGCCAGCATTACAAATTTGGGTCATACTGAAGCTTTCTTT
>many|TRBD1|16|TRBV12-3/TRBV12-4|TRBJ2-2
CASSHRDRANTGELFF
TGTGCCAGCAGTCACCGGGACAGGGCGAACACCGGGGAGCTGTTTTTT
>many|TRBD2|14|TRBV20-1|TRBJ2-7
CSPKLAGIISEQYF
TGCAGTCCGAAACTAGCGGGAATAATCTCCGAGCAGTACTTC
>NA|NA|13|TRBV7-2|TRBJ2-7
CASSPTPLYEQYF
TGTGCCAGCAGCCCCACACCTCTATACGAGCAGTACTTC
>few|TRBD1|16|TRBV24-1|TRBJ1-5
CATSGGTGGGNQPQHF
TGTGCCACCAGTGGCGGGACAGGGGGTGGCAATCAGCCCCAGCATTTT
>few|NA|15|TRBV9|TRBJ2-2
CASSVVDSGTGELFF
TGTGCCAGCAGCGTAGTTGATAGCGGCACCGGGGAGCTGTTTTTT
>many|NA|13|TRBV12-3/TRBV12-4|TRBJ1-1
CASSFGLRAEAFF
TGTGCCAGCAGTTTTGGACTCAGAGCTGAAGCTTTCTTT
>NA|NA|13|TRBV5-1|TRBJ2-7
CASSGGDSYEQYF
TGCGCCAGCAGCGGAGGGGATTCCTACGAGCAGTACTTC
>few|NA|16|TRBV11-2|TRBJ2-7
CASSLMDVPSSYEQYF
TGTGCCAGCAGCTTAATGGACGTCCCGAGCTCCTACGAGCAGTACTTC
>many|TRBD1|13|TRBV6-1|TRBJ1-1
CASRDRMNTEAFF
TGTGCCAGCCGGGACAGAATGAACACTGAAGCTTTCTTT
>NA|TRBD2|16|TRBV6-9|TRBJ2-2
CASSYDSGGYTGELFF
TGTGCCAGCAGTTACGATAGCGGGGGGTACACCGGGGAGCTGTTTTTT
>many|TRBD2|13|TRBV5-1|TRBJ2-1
CASSSTSVSGEFF
TGCGCCAGCAGCTCCACGTCCGTTAGCGGGGAGTTCTTC
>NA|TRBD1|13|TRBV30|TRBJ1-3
CAWTTGDGNTIYF
TGTGCCTGGACGACAGGGGATGGAAACACCATATATTTT
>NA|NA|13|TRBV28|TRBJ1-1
CASSLSETPKAFF
TGTGCCAGCAGTTTATCCGAAACCCCGAAAGCTTTCTTT
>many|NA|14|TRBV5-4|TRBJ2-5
CASSEGLRFDTQYF
TGTGCCAGCAGCGAGGGACTCCGGTTCGATACCCAGTACTTC
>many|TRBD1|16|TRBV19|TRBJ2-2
CASSIVGRGRPGELFF
TGTGCCAGTAGTATAGTTGGCAGGGGGCGCCCCGGGGAGCTGTTTTTT
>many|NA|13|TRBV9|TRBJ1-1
CASSVGGDTEAFF
TGTGCCAGCAGCGTTGGGGGGGACACTGAAGCTTTCTTT
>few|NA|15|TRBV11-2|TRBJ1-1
CASSSLRAGAATAFF
TGTGCCAGCAGCTCATTACGGGCGGGGGCGGCCACAGCTTTCTTT
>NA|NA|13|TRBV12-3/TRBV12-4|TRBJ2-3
CASNIVGSDTQYF
TGTGCCAGCAATATCGTCGGGTCGGATACGCAGTATTTT
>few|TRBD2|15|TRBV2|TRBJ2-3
CASSERLAGADTQYF
TGTGCCAGCAGTGAACGACTAGCGGGAGCAGATACGCAGTATTTT
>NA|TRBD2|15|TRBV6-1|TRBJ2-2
CASTSGDFLTGELFF
TGTGCCAGCACTAGCGGGGACTTTTTGACCGGGGAGCTGTTTTTT
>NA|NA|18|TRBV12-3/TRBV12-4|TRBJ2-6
CAIQSVRHADSGANVLTF
TGTGCCATCCAAAGCGTGAGGCATGCGGACTCTGGGGCCAACGTCCTGACTTTC
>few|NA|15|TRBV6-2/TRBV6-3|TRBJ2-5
CASSLRWRGQETQYF
TGTGCCAGCAGTCTAAGGTGGAGGGGACAAGAGACCCAGTACTTC
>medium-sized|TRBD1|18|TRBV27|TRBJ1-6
CASSSQIPPGGARSPLHF
TGTGCCAGCAGTTCCCAGATCCCCCCAGGGGGCGCGAGATCACCCCTCCACTTT
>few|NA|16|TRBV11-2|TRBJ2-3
CASSSNPRMLTDTQYF
TGTGCCAGCAGCTCTAATCCCAGGATGCTGACAGATACGCAGTATTTT
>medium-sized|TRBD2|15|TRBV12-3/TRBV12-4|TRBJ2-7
CASTVTSGGSYEQYF
TGTGCCAGCACCGTCACTAGCGGGGGCTCCTACGAGCAGTACTTC
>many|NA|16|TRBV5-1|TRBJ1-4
CASSLKWGSLNEKLFF
TGCGCCAGCAGCTTGAAATGGGGAAGCCTTAATGAAAAACTGTTTTTT
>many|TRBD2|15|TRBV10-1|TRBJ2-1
CASSESAGGYNEQFF
TGCGCCAGCAGTGAGTCAGCGGGAGGCTACAATGAGCAGTTCTTC
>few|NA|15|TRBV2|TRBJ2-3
CASMRGDIAPGTQYF
TGTGCCAGCATGCGAGGGGATATAGCCCCCGGCACGCAGTATTTT
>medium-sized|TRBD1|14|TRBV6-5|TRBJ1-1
CASSYSGQGAGAFF
TGTGCCAGCAGTTACTCGGGACAGGGGGCCGGAGCTTTCTTT